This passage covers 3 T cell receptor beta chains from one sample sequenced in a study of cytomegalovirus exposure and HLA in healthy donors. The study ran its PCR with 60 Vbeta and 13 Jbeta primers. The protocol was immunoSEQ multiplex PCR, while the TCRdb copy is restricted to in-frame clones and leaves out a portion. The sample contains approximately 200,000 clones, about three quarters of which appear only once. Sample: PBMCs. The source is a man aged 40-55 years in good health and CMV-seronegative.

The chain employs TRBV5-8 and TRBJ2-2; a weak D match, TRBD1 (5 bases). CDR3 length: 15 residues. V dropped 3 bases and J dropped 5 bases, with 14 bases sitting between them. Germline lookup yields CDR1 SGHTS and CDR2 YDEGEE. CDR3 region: CASSSVPRVTGELFF. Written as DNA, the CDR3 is TGTGCCAGCAGCTCAGTGCCCAGGGTTACCGGGGAGCTGTTTTTT.

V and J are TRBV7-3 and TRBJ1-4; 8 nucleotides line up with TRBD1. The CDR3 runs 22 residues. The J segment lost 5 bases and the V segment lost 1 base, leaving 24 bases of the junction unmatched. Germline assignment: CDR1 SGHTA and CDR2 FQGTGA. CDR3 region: CASSLILWTGWISFARNEKLFF. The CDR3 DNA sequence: TGTGCCAGCAGCTTAATTCTGTGGACAGGGTGGATCTCCTTCGCACGAAATGAAAAACTGTTTTTT.

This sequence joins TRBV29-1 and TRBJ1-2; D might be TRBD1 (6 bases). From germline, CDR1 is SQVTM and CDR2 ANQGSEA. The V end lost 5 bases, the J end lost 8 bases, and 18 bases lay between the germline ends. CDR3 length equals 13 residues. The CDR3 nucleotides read TGCAGCGTTCTTCAAGGGGGGGCGAGAGGCTACACCTTC. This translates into CSVLQGGARGYTF.